Below, 27 T cell receptor beta chains from the same sample are listed, as sequenced in a study of PD-1 blockade in classical Hodgkin lymphoma. TCRdb's table, derived via immunoSEQ multiplex PCR, lists solely in-frame clones and lacks some. The data show over 25,000 clones, roughly 88% seen once. Relapses following autologous stem cell transplantation were seen in all patients, with brentuximab vedotin exposure varying. Investigators obtained CD8+ T cells from thawed PBMCs by magnetic negative selection. The source material was CD8+ T cells from blood, sampled at baseline. These receptors originate from a human donor with classical Hodgkin lymphoma.

The chain links TRBV19 to TRBJ2-7; 8 bases fit TRBD1. Per germline, CDR1 LNHDA and CDR2 SQIVND (reference sequence). V lost 1 base and J lost 4; bases outside the gene matches: 3. The CDR3 runs to 14 residues. In DNA form, the CDR3 reads TGTGCCAGTAGTATAGGGACAGGGAATTACGAGCAGTACTTC. It specifies CASSIGTGNYEQYF.

The genes are TRBV7-6 and TRBJ2-3; 12 nucleotides match TRBD1. The V gene's germline CDR1 is SGHVS and CDR2 FNYEAQ. V lost 1 base and J lost 4; bases outside the gene matches: 3. CDR3 size: 16 residues. The CDR3 here is CASSLGDRGRADTQYF. DNA for the CDR3: TGTGCCAGCAGCTTAGGGGACAGGGGGCGCGCAGATACGCAGTATTTT.

This chain uses TRBV10-1 with TRBJ2-1, with 10 bases lining up with TRBD2. Germline loops: CDR1 WNHNN, CDR2 SYGVQD (reference sequence). After removal of 5 bases from V and 6 bases from J, the junction contained 7 bases not matched to a gene. CDR3 length: 15 residues. The CDR3 here is CASSPGTSVTNEQFF. As DNA, the CDR3 is TGCGCCAGCAGTCCCGGGACTAGCGTAACCAATGAGCAGTTCTTC.

This clone was detected only a few times. The genes are TRBV27 and TRBJ1-1, with a tentative D call TRBD1 (6 bases). CDR3 length equals 13 residues. Germline V lookup: CDR1 MNHEY, CDR2 SMNVEV (reference sequence). Trimming shortened V by 4 bases and J by 5 bases, and 11 bases separated the two germline ends. CDR3: CASSWGARTEAFF. DNA of the CDR3: TGTGCCAGCAGTTGGGGGGCGCGAACTGAAGCTTTCTTT.

This CDR3 reads CASSQEVTVSGNTIYF. The CDR3 coding sequence is TGTGCCAGCAGCCAAGAAGTAACAGTCTCTGGAAACACCATATATTTT. V usage is TRBV4-2 and J usage is TRBJ1-3; D ambiguous. This CDR3 contains 16 residues. From germline, CDR1 is LGHNA and CDR2 YNFKEQ. The germline V and J ends were trimmed by 0 bases and 0 bases, with 9 bases remaining between them.

V usage is TRBV7-6 and J usage is TRBJ1-1, with a tentative D call TRBD1 (5 bases). Germline V CDR1 and CDR2: SGHVS, FNYEAQ. The CDR3 is made up of 15 amino acids. The CDR3 region has the DNA TGTGCGAGCCTCCCCCGAACCGGGGGGAACACTGAAGCTTTCTTT. Amino acid sequence: CASLPRTGGNTEAFF.

The sample holds a few counts of this clone. V gene TRBV5-6 combines with J gene TRBJ1-2; tentatively, D is TRBD1 (5 bases). Germline V gene sequence: CDR1 SGHDT, CDR2 YYEEEE. V shed 0 bases and J shed 6 bases, with 12 bases lying between them. This CDR3 is 14 amino acids long. The CDR3 reads CASSLALRVHGYTF. CDR3 bases: TGTGCCAGCAGCTTGGCCCTCAGGGTGCATGGCTACACCTTC.

This clone is a singleton in its sample. The chain recombines TRBV5-1 with TRBJ2-1; D is perhaps TRBD2 (5 bases). V dropped 6 bases and J dropped 7 bases, with 14 bases sitting between them. The CDR3 runs to 13 residues. From germline, CDR1 is SGHRS and CDR2 YFSETQ. The CDR3 region is CASMWRSGNEQFF. CDR3 sequence (DNA): TGCGCCAGCATGTGGCGATCGGGGAATGAGCAGTTCTTC.

The V call is TRBV25-1, the J call TRBJ2-1, with D possibly being TRBD2 (6 bases). CDR3 size: 10 residues. V shed 3 bases and J shed 13 bases, with 7 bases lying between them. Germline CDR1 and CDR2: MGHDK and SYGVNS. This CDR3 is CASSEEGQFF. In nucleotides, the CDR3 is TGTGCCAGCAGTGAGGAGGGTCAGTTCTTC.

The V and J genes are TRBV5-6 and TRBJ1-1; weak D call: TRBD1 (5 bases). Germline loops: CDR1 SGHDT, CDR2 YYEEEE. CDR3 length: 15 amino acids. Trimming shortened V by 3 bases and J by 5 bases, and 17 bases separated the two germline ends. CDR3 sequence: CASSSAQGDLTEAFF. CDR3 DNA: TGTGCCAGCAGCTCGGCTCAAGGGGACTTAACTGAAGCTTTCTTT.

The chain has TRBV5-6 and TRBJ2-2; D is perhaps TRBD1 (5 bases). The V end was cut by 2 bases, the J end by 5 bases, with 7 bases between. Germline CDR1 SGHDT, CDR2 YYEEEE. The CDR3 has 13 residues. The CDR3 spells CASSLGATGELFF. The CDR3 region has the DNA TGTGCCAGCAGCTTAGGGGCAACCGGGGAGCTGTTTTTT.

The V and J genes are TRBV28 and TRBJ2-4, with a possible D match to TRBD1 (5 bases). The CDR3 runs 19 residues. The V gene's germline CDR1 is MDHEN and CDR2 SYDVKM. Between the trimmed V and J ends, which lost 5 bases and 2 bases, there was a span of 25 bases. CDR3 amino acids: CASSGVDRLTVLSKNIQYF. The DNA for the CDR3 is TGTGCCAGCAGTGGGGTCGACCGTTTGACAGTTTTATCCAAAAACATTCAGTACTTC.

For the CDR3, the DNA is TGTGCCAGTAGTATTCGGGTCAGGGCAGGCTCCGGGGACACTGAAGCTTTCTTT. Translating it yields CASSIRVRAGSGDTEAFF. The chain joins TRBV19 to TRBJ1-1, with a tentative D call TRBD1 (5 bases). This CDR3 is 18 amino acids long. CDR1 is LNHDA, CDR2 SQIVND, per germline (reference sequence). The ends were cut back, 3 bases at V and 3 bases at J, with 23 bases in the middle.

This clone was seen only once. The CDR3 reads CASSVVGDQPQHF. The CDR3, as DNA: TGTGCCAGCAGCGTAGTAGGGGACCAGCCCCAGCATTTT. The chain links TRBV9 to TRBJ1-5; D is perhaps TRBD1 (5 bases). The V gene lost 0 bases and the J gene lost 7 bases, with 8 bases spanning the gap. The CDR3 has 13 residues. Per germline, CDR1 SGDLS and CDR2 YYNGEE.

The DNA for the CDR3 is TGCAGCGTTGTTCAGGGTCTCTCGAACACCGGGGAGCTGTTTTTT. Amino acid sequence: CSVVQGLSNTGELFF. The chain has TRBV29-1 and TRBJ2-2, with D possibly matching TRBD1 (5 bases). Germline values: CDR1 SQVTM, CDR2 ANQGSEA. CDR3 length equals 15 residues. The V end was cut by 4 bases, the J end by 0 bases, with 12 bases between.

V gene TRBV6-6 combines with J gene TRBJ2-5; TRBD1 agrees at 9 bases. The CDR3 is made up of 15 amino acids. Germline V gene sequence: CDR1 MNHNY, CDR2 SVGAGI (reference sequence). V lost 2 bases, J lost 3 bases, and 4 bases stayed unmatched. CDR3 coding DNA: TGTGCCAGCAGTTACCGGGACAGGGCCAAAGAGACCCAGTACTTC. As protein: CASSYRDRAKETQYF.

The chain is built from TRBV6-1 and TRBJ2-7; 7 bases align to TRBD1. The CDR3 has 15 amino acids. V lost 4 bases, J lost 0 bases, and 6 bases stayed unmatched. Germline loops: CDR1 MNHNS, CDR2 SASEGT. The CDR3 sequence is CASSGSTGFSYEQYF. CDR3 coding DNA: TGTGCCAGCAGTGGCTCGACAGGGTTCTCCTACGAGCAGTACTTC.

The chain carries TRBV9 and TRBJ2-7, with D tentatively TRBD2 (5 bases). V lost 0 bases and J 5 bases, leaving 15 bases between the germline ends. Germline V gives CDR1 SGDLS, CDR2 YYNGEE. CDR3 length equals 15 residues. Written as DNA, the CDR3 is TGTGCCAGCAGCGTAGCAGGAGGTTCGGGCGACGAGCAGTACTTC. This codes for CASSVAGGSGDEQYF.

This clone was counted only a few times. The rearrangement joins TRBV7-9 to TRBJ1-1; D is perhaps TRBD1 (5 bases). The V gene's germline CDR1 is SEHNR and CDR2 FQNEAQ (reference sequence). V shed 5 bases and J shed 8 bases, with 12 bases lying between them. The length of the CDR3 is 12 residues. The CDR3 reads CASSPQDGEAFF. CDR3 sequence (DNA): TGTGCCAGCAGCCCACAGGACGGAGAAGCTTTCTTT.

CDR3 in amino acids: CASSVRRQPTSHGYTF. In DNA form, the CDR3 reads TGTGCCAGCAGTGTCCGGAGGCAACCAACCTCGCATGGCTACACCTTC. The chain uses TRBV2 and TRBJ1-2, with D uncertain. V lost 4 bases and J lost 6, with 21 bases in between. The CDR3 covers 16 residues. Germline V lookup: CDR1 SNHLY, CDR2 FYNNEI.

V and J are TRBV2 and TRBJ2-7; tentative D call: TRBD1 (6 bases). V gave up 4 bases and J gave up 4 bases, with 14 bases separating them. Germline values: CDR1 SNHLY, CDR2 FYNNEI. The CDR3 loop spans 14 amino acids. The CDR3: CASSGAGDGYEQYF. CDR3 sequence (DNA): TGTGCCAGCAGTGGGGCAGGGGATGGGTACGAGCAGTACTTC.

V usage is TRBV6-5 and J usage is TRBJ1-3, with D unresolved. The CDR3 spans 14 residues. CDR1 is MNHEY and CDR2 is SVGAGI in the germline V gene. Deletions cut 0 bases from V and 2 bases from J, with 5 bases between. The CDR3 reads CASSYSGTGNTIYF. CDR3 nucleotides: TGTGCCAGCAGTTACTCCGGGACTGGAAACACCATATATTTT.

V and J are TRBV30 and TRBJ1-5, with D tentatively TRBD1 (5 bases). V was trimmed by 0 bases and J by 4 bases, leaving 10 bases between them. Germline V gene sequence: CDR1 GTSNPN, CDR2 SVGIG (reference sequence). There are 14 residues in the CDR3. Here the CDR3 reads CAWSVGRGNQPQHF. The CDR3 DNA sequence: TGTGCCTGGAGTGTGGGGCGCGGGAATCAGCCCCAGCATTTT.

In its sample, this clone was seen a few times. The chain joins TRBV25-1 to TRBJ1-5; a possible D gene is TRBD1 (6 bases). The CDR3 loop spans 13 amino acids. Per the germline V gene, CDR1 is MGHDK and CDR2 is SYGVNS. The V end was cut by 6 bases, the J end by 1 base, with 7 bases between. CDR3 region: CASRGQSNQPQHF. CDR3 bases: TGTGCCAGCAGAGGACAGAGCAATCAGCCCCAGCATTTT.

V usage is TRBV5-5 and J usage is TRBJ2-7, with 8 bases identical to TRBD1. Germline V gene sequence: CDR1 SGHKS, CDR2 YYEKEE (reference sequence). Trimming at V came to 0 bases and at J to 2 bases, leaving 13 bases not matched to a gene. The CDR3 covers 18 residues. In nucleotides, the CDR3 is TGTGCCAGCAGCTTGGCCCCCCGGGACAGGAGTGAACCCTACGAGCAGTACTTC. Protein: CASSLAPRDRSEPYEQYF.

This clone was counted once. The chain is built from TRBV27 and TRBJ1-2; 7 bases map to TRBD1. The CDR3 runs to 13 residues. With 2 bases clipped from V and 8 bases from J, the junction kept 5 bases outside the gene matches. Germline V gene data show CDR1 as MNHEY and CDR2 as SMNVEV (reference sequence). CDR3 sequence (DNA): TGTGCCAGCAGTTTAGTGACAGGGAACGGCTACACCTTC. This translates into CASSLVTGNGYTF.

A single count supports this clone. The CDR3 is CASSYETSGRDEQYF. The CDR3 coding sequence is TGTGCCAGCAGTTACGAAACTAGCGGGAGGGACGAGCAGTACTTC. V gene TRBV6-5 combines with J gene TRBJ2-7, with 13 positions matching TRBD2. This CDR3 comprises 15 residues. Germline trimming cut 2 bases from V and 5 bases from J; bases unmatched to any gene: 3. The germline CDR1 and CDR2 sequences are MNHEY and SVGAGI.